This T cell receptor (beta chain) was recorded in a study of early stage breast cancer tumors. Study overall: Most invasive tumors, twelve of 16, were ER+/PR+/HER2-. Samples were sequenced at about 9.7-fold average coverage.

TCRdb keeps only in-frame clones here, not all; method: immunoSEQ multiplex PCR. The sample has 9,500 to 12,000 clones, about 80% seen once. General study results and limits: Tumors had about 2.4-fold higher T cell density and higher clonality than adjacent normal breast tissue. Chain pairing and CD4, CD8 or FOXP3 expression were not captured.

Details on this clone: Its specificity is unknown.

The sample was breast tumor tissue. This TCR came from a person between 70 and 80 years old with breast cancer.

CDR3 sequence reads: CASSHDGNGREAFF. The DNA of the CDR3 is TGTGCCAGCAGTCACGACGGGAACGGGAGGGAAGCTTTCTTT. The chain joins TRBV6-5 to TRBJ1-1; no reliable D call. Deletions cut 5 bases from V and 8 bases from J, with 18 bases between. Germline V gene data show CDR1 as MNHEY and CDR2 as SVGAGI. The CDR3 totals 14 residues.